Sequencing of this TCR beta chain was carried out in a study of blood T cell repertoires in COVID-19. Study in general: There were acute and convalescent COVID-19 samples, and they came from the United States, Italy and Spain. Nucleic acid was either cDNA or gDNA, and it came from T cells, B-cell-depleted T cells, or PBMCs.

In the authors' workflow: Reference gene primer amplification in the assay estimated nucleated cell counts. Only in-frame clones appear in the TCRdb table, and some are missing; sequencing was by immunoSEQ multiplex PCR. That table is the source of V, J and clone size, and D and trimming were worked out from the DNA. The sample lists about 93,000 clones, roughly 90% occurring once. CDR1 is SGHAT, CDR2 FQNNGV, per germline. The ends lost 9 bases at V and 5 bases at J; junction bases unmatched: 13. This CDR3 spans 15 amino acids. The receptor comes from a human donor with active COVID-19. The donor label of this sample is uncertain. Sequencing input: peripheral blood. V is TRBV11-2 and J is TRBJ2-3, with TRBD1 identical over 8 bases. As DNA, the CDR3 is TGTGCCAGTAGCATCAGGGGGCTAGGGAAAGATACGCAGTATTTT. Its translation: CASSIRGLGKDTQYF. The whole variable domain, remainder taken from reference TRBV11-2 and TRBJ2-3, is EAGVAQSPRYKIIEKRQSVAFWCNPISGHATLYWYQQILGQGPKLLIQFQNNGVVDDSQLPKDRFSAERLKGVDSTLKIQPAKLEDSAVYLCASSIRGLGKDTQYFGPGTRLTVL.